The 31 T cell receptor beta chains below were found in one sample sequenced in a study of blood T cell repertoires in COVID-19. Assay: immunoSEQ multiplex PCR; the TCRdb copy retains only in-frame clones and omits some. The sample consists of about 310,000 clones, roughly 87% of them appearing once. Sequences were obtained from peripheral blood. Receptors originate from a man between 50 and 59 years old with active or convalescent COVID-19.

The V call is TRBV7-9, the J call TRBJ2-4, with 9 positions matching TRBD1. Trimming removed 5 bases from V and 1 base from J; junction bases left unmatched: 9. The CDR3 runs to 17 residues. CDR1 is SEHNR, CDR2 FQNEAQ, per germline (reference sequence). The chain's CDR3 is CASSPDRGNLAKNIQYF. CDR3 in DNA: TGTGCCAGCAGCCCGGACAGGGGAAATCTCGCCAAAAACATTCAGTACTTC.

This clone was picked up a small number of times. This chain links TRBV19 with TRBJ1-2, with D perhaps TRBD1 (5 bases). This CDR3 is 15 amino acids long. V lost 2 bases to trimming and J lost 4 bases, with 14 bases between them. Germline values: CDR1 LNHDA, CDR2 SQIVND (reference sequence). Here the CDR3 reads CASSIIEAGSYGYTF. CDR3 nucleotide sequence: TGTGCCAGTAGTATAATCGAGGCAGGGTCCTATGGCTACACCTTC. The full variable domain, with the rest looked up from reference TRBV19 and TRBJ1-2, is DGGITQSPKYLFRKEGQNVTLSCEQNLNHDAMYWYRQDPGQGLRLIYYSQIVNDFQKGDIAEGYSVSREKKESFPLTVTSAQKNPTAFYLCASSIIEAGSYGYTFGSGTRLTVV.

CDR3 nucleotide sequence: TGTGCCAGCAGCTTCCTGCACAATGATGGCTACACCTTC. It encodes CASSFLHNDGYTF. The gene calls are TRBV7-2 and TRBJ1-2; D unresolved. Between the trimmed V and J ends, which lost 3 bases and 6 bases, there was a span of 11 bases. Per germline, CDR1 SGHTA and CDR2 FQGNSA. The CDR3 runs 13 residues.

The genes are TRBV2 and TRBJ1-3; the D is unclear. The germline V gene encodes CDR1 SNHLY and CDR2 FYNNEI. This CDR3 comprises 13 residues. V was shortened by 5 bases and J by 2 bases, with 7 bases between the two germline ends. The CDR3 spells CASSLSAGNTIYF. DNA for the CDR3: TGTGCCAGCAGTCTGTCGGCTGGAAACACCATATATTTT.

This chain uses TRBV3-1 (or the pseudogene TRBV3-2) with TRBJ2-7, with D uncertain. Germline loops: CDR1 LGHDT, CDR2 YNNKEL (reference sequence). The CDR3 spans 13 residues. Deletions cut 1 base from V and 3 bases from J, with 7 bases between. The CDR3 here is CASSQGPSYEQYF. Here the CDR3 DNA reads TGTGCCAGCAGCCAAGGACCTAGCTACGAGCAGTACTTC.

CDR3 protein: CASSRTSADTQYF. CDR3 DNA sequence: TGTGCCAGCAGTCGGACTAGCGCAGATACGCAGTATTTT. The chain joins TRBV5-6 to TRBJ2-3; 9 nucleotides line up with TRBD2. J lost 4 bases, V lost 5 bases, and 2 bases had no gene match. The CDR3 totals 13 residues. Germline lookup yields CDR1 SGHDT and CDR2 YYEEEE.

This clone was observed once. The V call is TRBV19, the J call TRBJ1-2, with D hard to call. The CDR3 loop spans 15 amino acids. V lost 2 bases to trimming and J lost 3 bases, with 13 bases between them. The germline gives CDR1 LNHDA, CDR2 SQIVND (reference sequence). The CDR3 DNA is TGTGCCAGTAGTATATTCGGGGAGGTGGACTATGGCTACACCTTC. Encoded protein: CASSIFGEVDYGYTF.

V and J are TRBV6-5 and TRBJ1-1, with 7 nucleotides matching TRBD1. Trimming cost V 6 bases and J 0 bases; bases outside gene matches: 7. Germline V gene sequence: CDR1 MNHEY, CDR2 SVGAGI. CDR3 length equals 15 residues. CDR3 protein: CASSRQGSMNTEAFF. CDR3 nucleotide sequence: TGTGCCAGCAGCCGACAGGGATCCATGAACACTGAAGCTTTCTTT.

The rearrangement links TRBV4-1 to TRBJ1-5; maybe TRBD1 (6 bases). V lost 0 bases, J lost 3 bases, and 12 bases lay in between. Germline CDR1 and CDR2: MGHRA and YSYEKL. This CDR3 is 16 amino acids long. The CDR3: CASSQDTTGNNQPQHF. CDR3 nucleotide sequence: TGCGCCAGCAGCCAAGATACCACAGGGAACAATCAGCCCCAGCATTTT.

The CDR3 nucleotides are TGTGCCAGCAGCTTTGGGACAGGGGGCGGTTACGAGCAGTACTTC. This gives the protein CASSFGTGGGYEQYF. The chain combines TRBV11-2 with TRBJ2-7; TRBD1 agrees at 12 bases. Germline values: CDR1 SGHAT, CDR2 FQNNGV. This CDR3 has 15 residues. With V trimmed by 3 bases and J by 4 bases, 4 bases remained unmatched. Drawing the rest from reference TRBV11-2 and TRBJ2-7, the complete variable domain is EAGVAQSPRYKIIEKRQSVAFWCNPISGHATLYWYQQILGQGPKLLIQFQNNGVVDDSQLPKDRFSAERLKGVDSTLKIQPAKLEDSAVYLCASSFGTGGGYEQYFGPGTRLTVT.

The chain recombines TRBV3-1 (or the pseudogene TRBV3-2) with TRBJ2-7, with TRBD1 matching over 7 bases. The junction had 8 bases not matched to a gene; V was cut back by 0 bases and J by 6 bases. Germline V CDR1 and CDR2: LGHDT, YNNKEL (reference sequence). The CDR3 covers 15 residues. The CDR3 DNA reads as TGTGCCAGCAGCCAAGATAGCACAGGGGTTGGCGAGCAGTACTTC. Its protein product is CASSQDSTGVGEQYF.

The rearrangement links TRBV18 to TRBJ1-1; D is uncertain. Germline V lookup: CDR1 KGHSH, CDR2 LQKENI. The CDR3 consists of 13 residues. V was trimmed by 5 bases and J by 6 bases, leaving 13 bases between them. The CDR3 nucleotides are TGTGCCAGCTCATCCTTTACTACTTCTGAAGCTTTCTTT. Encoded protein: CASSSFTTSEAFF.

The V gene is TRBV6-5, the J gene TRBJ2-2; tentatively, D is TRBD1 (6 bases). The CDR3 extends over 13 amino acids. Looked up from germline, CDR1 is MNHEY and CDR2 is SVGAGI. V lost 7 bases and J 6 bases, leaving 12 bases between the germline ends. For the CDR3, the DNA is TGTGCCAGCAATAGGGACAACGCCGGGGAGCTGTTTTTT. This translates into CASNRDNAGELFF.

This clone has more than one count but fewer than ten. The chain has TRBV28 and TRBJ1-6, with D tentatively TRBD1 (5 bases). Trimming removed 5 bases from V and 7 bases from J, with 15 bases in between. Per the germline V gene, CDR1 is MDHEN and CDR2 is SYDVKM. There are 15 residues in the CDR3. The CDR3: CASSQGGGRNSPLHF. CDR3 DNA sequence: TGTGCCAGCAGTCAGGGTGGGGGGAGGAATTCACCCCTCCACTTT.

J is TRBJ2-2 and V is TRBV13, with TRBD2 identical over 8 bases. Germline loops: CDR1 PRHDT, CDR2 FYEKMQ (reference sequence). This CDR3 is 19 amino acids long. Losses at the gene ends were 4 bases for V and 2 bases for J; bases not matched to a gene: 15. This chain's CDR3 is CASSWLAAGGHSNTGELFF. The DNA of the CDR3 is TGTGCCAGCAGCTGGCTCGCTGCGGGGGGCCATTCTAACACCGGGGAGCTGTTTTTT.

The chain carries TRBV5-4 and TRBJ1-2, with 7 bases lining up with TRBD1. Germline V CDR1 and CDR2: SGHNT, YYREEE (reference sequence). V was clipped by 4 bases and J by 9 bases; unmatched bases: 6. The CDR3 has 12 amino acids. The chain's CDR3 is CASSGDRESYTF. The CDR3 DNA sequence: TGTGCCAGCAGCGGCGACAGGGAAAGCTACACCTTC. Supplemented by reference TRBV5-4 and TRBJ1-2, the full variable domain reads ETGVTQSPTHLIKTRGQQVTLRCSSQSGHNTVSWYQQALGQGPQFIFQYYREEENGRGNFPPRFSGLQFPNYSSELNVNALELDDSALYLCASSGDRESYTFGSGTRLTVV.

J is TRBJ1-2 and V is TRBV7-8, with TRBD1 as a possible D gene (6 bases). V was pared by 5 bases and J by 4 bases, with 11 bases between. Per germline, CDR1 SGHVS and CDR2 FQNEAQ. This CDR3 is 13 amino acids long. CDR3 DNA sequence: TGTGCCAGCAGCCGGACAGAAATCTATGGCTACACCTTC. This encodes CASSRTEIYGYTF.

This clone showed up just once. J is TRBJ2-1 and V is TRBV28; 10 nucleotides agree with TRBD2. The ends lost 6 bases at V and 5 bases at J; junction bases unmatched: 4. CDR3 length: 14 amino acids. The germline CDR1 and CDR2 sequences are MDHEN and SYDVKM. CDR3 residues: CASSLAGVNNEQFF. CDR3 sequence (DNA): TGTGCCAGCAGCCTAGCGGGAGTGAACAATGAGCAGTTCTTC.

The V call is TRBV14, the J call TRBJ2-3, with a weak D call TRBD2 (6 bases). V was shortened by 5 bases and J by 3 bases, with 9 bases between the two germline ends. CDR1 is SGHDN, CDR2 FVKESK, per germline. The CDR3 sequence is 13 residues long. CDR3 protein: CASSFSGTDTQYF. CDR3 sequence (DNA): TGTGCCAGCAGCTTTAGCGGAACAGATACGCAGTATTTT. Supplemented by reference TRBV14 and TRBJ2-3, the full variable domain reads EAGVTQFPSHSVIEKGQTVTLRCDPISGHDNLYWYRRVMGKEIKFLLHFVKESKQDESGMPNNRFLAERTGGTYSTLKVQPAELEDSGVYFCASSFSGTDTQYFGPGTRLTVL.

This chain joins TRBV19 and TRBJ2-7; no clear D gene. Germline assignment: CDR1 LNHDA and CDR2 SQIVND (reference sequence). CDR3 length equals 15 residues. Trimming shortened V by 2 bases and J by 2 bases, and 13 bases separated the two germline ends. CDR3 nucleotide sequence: TGTGCCAGTAGTATAAGTGTACGACAAACCTACGAGCAGTACTTC. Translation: CASSISVRQTYEQYF.

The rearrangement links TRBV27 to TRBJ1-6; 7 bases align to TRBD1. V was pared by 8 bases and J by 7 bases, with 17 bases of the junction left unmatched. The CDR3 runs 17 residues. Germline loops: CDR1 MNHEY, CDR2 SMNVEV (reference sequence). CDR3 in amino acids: CASGHLGGQRVNSPLHF. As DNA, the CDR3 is TGTGCCAGCGGACACCTAGGGGGACAGCGAGTAAATTCACCCCTCCACTTT.

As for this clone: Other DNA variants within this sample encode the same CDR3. CDR3 sequence (DNA): TGTGCCAGCTCACAGGGGGCCAACACTGAAGCTTTCTTT. Its translation is CASSQGANTEAFF. The rearrangement links TRBV18 to TRBJ1-1; TRBD1 aligns across 7 bases. The V and J ends lost 4 bases and 2 bases, in that order; junction bases with no gene match: 1. This CDR3 has 13 residues. Germline CDR1 is KGHSH and CDR2 is LQKENI.

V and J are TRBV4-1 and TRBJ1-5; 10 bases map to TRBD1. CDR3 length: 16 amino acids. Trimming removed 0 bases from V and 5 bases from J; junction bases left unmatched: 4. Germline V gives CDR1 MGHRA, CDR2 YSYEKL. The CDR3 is CASSQEATGGYQPQHF. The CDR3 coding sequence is TGCGCCAGCAGCCAAGAAGCGACAGGGGGCTATCAGCCCCAGCATTTT.

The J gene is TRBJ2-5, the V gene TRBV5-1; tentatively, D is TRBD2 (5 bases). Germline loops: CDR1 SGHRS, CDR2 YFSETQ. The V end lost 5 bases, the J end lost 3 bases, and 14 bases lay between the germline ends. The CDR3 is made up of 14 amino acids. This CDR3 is CASSLRGVKETQYF. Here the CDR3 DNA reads TGCGCCAGCAGTCTTCGGGGAGTTAAAGAGACCCAGTACTTC.

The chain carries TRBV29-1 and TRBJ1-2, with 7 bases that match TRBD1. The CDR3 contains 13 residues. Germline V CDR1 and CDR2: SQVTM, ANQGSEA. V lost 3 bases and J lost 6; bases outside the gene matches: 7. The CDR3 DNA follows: TGCAGCGTTGATAGGAGGGGGCCTGATGGCTACACCTTC. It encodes CSVDRRGPDGYTF.

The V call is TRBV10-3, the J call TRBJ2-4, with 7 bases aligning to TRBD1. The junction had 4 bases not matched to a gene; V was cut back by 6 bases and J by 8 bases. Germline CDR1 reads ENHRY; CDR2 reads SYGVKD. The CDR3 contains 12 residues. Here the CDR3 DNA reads TGTGCCATCAGCGACAGGGACGACATTCAGTACTTC. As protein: CAISDRDDIQYF.

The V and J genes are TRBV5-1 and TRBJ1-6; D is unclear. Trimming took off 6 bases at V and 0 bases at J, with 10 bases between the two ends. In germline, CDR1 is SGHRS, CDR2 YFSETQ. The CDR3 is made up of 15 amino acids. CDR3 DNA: TGCGCCAGCAAAGCAGGCAGCTCCTATAATTCACCCCTCCACTTT. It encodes CASKAGSSYNSPLHF.

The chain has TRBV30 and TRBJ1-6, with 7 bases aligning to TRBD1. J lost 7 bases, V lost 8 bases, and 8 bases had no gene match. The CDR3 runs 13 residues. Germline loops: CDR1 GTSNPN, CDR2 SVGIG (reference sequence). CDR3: CAHRWDSNSPLHF. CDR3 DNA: TGTGCCCATCGTTGGGACAGCAATTCACCCCTCCACTTT.

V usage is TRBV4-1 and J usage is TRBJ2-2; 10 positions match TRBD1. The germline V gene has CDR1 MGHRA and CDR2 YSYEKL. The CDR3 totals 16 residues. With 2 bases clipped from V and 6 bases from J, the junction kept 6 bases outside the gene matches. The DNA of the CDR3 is TGCGCCAGCAGCCAATCCGGGACAGGGGCGGCCGGGGAGCTGTTTTTT. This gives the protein CASSQSGTGAAGELFF.

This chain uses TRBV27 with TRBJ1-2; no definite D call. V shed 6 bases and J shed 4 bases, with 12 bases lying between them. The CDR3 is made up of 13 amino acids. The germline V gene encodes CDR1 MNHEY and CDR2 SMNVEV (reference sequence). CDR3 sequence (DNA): TGTGCCAGCAGACCCGACGAGGGCTATGGCTACACCTTC. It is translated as CASRPDEGYGYTF.

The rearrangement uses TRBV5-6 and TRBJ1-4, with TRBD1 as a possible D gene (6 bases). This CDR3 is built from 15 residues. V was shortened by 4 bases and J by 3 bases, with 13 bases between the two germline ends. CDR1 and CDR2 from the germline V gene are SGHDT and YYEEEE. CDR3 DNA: TGTGCCAGCAGCACTAAGAAGGGGGCTAATGAAAAACTGTTTTTT. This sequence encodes CASSTKKGANEKLFF.